This TCR beta chain was retrieved from a study of Ad26.COV2.S vaccination and SARS-CoV-2 variants (dated by TCRdb to 2020 to 2023). In terms of the full investigation: Donors in the vaccine arm were drawn from COV1001, a phase I-IIa trial of Ad26.COV2.S in healthy adults that was multicentre, randomized, double-blind and placebo-controlled. TCRbeta repertoire sequencing served as the tool for gauging how specific and how broad the SARS-CoV-2-reactive T cell receptors were following Ad26.COV2.S vaccination. Ad26.COV2.S was administered intramuscularly at a dose of 5x10^10 or 1x10^11 viral particles, either as one shot or as two shots given 56 days apart. Trial participants were randomized into five groups of five, in which low-dose or high-dose Ad26.COV2.S was given once or twice, or placebo was given on both occasions. A total of some 30 samples were included in the TCR-sequenced set, comprising roughly 19 Ad26.COV2.S vaccine recipients, 5 placebo recipients and 8 SARS-CoV-2 convalescent individuals. Investigators did not know the trial group allocation while performing experiments and assessing outcomes. Findings and caveats that apply to the study as a whole: The study was not powered for comparison of responses between vaccine doses or regimens. Higher spike-specific TCR breadth was observed in Ad26.COV2.S recipients than in placebo recipients (P = 0.0014). Comparable non-spike TCR breadth was observed between vaccine and placebo recipients, consistent with only spike being contained in the vaccine. It was noted by the authors that total T cell responses may have been underestimated by the TCR breadth and depth analyses. Substantial breadth of spike-specific CD8+ and CD4+ T cell responses was reported after vaccination.

As concerns this clone: No cognate antigen has been identified for it. Per-nucleotide qualities are absent, and no much larger clonotype sits a single base away.

The immunoSEQ Assay was used to sequence TCRbeta CDR3 regions. After extraction, genomic DNA underwent amplification by bias-controlled multiplex PCR, followed by high-throughput sequencing. Concerning the study's data processing: To quantify the absolute abundance of every unique TCRbeta CDR3 region, sequences were collapsed and filtered. T cell fraction was estimated by normalizing TCRbeta template counts to usable DNA, which was measured by amplifying reference genes present in all nucleated cells. Repertoire TCRs were annotated as SARS-CoV-2-specific by exact matching of V gene, CDR3 amino acid sequence and J gene to a known reactive TCR set. The reference SARS-CoV-2 TCR set was obtained from MIRA and was filtered for enrichment in COVID-19-positive ImmuneCODE repertoires, whereby public or cross-reactive TCRs were removed. Drawing on the MIRA antigens, annotated TCRs were analysed further at the level of specific ORF or position within ORF. Breadth was defined as the number of annotated unique rearrangements divided by the total number of unique productive rearrangements, and depth was defined as the summed frequency of the annotated unique rearrangements. Two-sided Wilcoxon rank-sum tests were used to compare TCR breadth between groups. The immuneACCESS repertoire file appears here via TCRdb, limited to in-frame rearrangements. These files lack a portion of the clones; in checked studies, under half of the deficit traces to unresolved V genes, and the cause of the others is not known. The D gene and trimming were derived from the DNA, and the V and J assignments and clone size from that table. The sample table holds approximately 480,000 clones, of which around 85% were seen once. The ten largest make up 9.5% to 15% of the sample.

The sample's treatment or condition, from its label and the paper: some 19 received Ad26.COV2.S at low or high dose, single or two shots; 5 received placebo; per-sample allocation not given. For vaccine and placebo recipients, repertoires were sequenced using samples collected on day 63 after the first injection. In Cohort 1b, 25 or so adults aged 18-55 years were enrolled at a single site in Boston, USA, between 29 July and 7 August 2020. Ad26.COV2.S consisted of a replication-incompetent adenovirus type 26 vector by which a prefusion-stabilized SARS-CoV-2 spike protein from the original Wuhan strain was expressed. The TCR was taken from a person aged 18-60 years who received the Ad26.COV2.S COVID-19 vaccine or a placebo. The sample in question was peripheral blood, obtained in a trial of Ad26.COV2.S vaccine versus placebo.

The DNA sequence follows: TGTGCCAGCAGCTTGGCCTACCAAGAGACCCAGTACTTC. Its protein is CASSLAYQETQYF. The sequence joins TRBV5-4 to TRBJ2-5; the D segment cannot be called with confidence. The cysteine opens and the phenylalanine closes a CDR3 of 13 amino acids. CDR3 DNA is the only sequence kept; it has 39 bases, read in frame from the first base. CDR1 and CDR2, per the germline V gene (reference sequence), are SGHNT and YYREEE. V and J are truncated by 0 bases and 0 bases respectively, leaving an intervening sequence of 3 bases.